This record concerns one TCR beta chain sequence. Deletions cut 4 bases from V and 0 bases from J, with 5 bases between. This CDR3 contains 14 residues. Germline CDR1 and CDR2: SGDLS and YYNGEE. Profiled with immunoSEQ multiplex PCR; TCRdb holds only in-frame clones, not every one. The table shows approximately 190,000 clones, with approximately 82% occurring only once. The data are from a study of blood T cell repertoires in COVID-19. Sequencing was done on a sample of peripheral blood. This TCR derives from a human donor with acute or convalescent COVID-19. The donor label of this sample is uncertain. This chain joins TRBV9 and TRBJ2-6, with D uncertain. CDR3 bases: TGTGCCAGCAGCTATAACTCTGGGGCCAACGTCCTGACTTTC. This sequence encodes CASSYNSGANVLTF.